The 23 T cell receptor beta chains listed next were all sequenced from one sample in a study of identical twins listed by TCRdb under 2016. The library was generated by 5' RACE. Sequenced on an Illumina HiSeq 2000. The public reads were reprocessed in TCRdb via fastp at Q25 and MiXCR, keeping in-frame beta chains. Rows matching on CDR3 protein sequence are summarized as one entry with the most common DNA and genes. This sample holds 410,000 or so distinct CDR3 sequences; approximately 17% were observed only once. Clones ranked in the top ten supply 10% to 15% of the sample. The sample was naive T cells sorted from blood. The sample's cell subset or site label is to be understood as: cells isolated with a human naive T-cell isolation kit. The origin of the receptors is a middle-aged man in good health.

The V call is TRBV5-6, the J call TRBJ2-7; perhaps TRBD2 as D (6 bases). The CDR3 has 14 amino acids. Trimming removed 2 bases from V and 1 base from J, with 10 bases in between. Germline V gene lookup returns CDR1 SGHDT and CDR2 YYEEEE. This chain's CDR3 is CASSFSGTSYEQYF. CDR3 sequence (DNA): TGTGCCAGCAGCTTCTCGGGGACTTCCTACGAGCAGTACTTC.

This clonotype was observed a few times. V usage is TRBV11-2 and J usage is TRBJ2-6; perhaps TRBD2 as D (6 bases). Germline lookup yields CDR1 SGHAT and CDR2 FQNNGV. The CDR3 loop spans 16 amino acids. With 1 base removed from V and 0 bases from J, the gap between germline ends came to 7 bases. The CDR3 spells CASSLAGSSGANVLTF. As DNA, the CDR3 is TGTGCCAGCAGCTTAGCCGGGAGCTCTGGGGCCAACGTCCTGACTTTC.

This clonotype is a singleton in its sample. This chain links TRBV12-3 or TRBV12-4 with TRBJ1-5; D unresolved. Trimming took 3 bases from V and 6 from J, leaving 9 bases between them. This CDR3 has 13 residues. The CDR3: CASSLASSQPQHF. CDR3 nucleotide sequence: TGTGCCAGCAGTTTGGCATCAAGTCAGCCCCAGCATTTT.

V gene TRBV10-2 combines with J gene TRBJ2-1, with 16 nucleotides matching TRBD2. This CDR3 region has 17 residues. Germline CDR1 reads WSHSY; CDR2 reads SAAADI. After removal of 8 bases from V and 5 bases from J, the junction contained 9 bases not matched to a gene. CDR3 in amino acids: CASSGAGLAGGNNEQFF. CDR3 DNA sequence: TGCGCCAGCTCTGGGGCGGGACTAGCGGGAGGGAACAATGAGCAGTTCTTC.

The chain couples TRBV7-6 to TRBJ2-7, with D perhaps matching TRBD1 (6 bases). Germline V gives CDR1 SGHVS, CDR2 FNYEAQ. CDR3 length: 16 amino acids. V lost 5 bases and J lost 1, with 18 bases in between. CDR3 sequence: CASSPRTGLISYEQYF. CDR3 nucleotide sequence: TGTGCCAGCAGCCCACGCACAGGGCTGATTTCCTACGAGCAGTACTTC.

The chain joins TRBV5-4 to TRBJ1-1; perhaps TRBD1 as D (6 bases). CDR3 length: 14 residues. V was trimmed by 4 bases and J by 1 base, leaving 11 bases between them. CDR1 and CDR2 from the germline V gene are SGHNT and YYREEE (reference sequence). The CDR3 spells CASSRGQGNTEAFF. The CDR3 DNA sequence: TGTGCCAGCAGCCGGGGGCAGGGGAACACTGAAGCTTTCTTT.

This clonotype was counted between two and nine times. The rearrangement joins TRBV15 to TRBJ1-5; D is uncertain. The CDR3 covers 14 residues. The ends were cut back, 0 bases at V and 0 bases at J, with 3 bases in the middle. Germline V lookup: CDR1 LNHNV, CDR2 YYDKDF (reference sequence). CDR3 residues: CATSRDHSNQPQHF. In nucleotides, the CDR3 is TGTGCCACCAGCAGAGATCATAGCAATCAGCCCCAGCATTTT.

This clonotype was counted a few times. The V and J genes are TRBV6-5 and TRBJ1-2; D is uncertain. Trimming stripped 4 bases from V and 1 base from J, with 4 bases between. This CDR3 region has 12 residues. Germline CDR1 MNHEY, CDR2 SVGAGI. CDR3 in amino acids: CASSWDNYGYTF. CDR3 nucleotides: TGTGCCAGCAGTTGGGATAACTATGGCTACACCTTC.

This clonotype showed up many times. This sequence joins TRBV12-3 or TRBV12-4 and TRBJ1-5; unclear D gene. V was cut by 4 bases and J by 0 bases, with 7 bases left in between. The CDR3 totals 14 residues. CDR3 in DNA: TGTGCCAGCAGTTCTTCTGCTAGCAATCAGCCCCAGCATTTT. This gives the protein CASSSSASNQPQHF.

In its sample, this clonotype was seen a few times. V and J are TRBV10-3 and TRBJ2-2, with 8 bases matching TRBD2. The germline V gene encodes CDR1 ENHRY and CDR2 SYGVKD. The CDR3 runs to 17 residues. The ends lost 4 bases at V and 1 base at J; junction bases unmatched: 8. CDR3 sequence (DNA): TGTGCCATCAGTGCAGTAGCGGGGAAAGGGAACACCGGGGAGCTGTTTTTT. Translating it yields CAISAVAGKGNTGELFF.

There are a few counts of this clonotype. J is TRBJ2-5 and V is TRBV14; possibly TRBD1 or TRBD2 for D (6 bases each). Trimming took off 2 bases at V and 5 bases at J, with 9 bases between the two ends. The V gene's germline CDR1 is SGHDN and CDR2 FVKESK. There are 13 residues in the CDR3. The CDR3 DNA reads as TGTGCCAGCAGCCAATGGAGGGGGGAGACCCAGTACTTC. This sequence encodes CASSQWRGETQYF.

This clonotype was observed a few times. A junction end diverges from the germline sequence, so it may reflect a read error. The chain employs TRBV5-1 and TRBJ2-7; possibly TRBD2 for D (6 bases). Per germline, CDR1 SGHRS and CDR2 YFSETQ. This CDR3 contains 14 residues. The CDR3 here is CASSFGSGEEGEHF. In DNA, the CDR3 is TGCGCCAGCAGCTTCGGCTCGGGCGAGGAGGGTGAACACTTC.

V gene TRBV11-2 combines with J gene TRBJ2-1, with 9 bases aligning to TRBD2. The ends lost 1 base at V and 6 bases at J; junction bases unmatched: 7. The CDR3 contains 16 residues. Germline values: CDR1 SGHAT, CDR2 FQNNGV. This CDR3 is CASSLALTSGFNEQFF. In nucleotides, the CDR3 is TGTGCCAGCAGCTTAGCACTGACTAGCGGATTCAATGAGCAGTTCTTC.

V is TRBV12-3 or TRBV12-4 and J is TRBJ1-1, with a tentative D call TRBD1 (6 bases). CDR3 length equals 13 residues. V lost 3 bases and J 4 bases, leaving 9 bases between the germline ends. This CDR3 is CASSFEGGTEAFF. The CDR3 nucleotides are TGTGCCAGCAGTTTCGAAGGGGGCACTGAAGCTTTCTTT.

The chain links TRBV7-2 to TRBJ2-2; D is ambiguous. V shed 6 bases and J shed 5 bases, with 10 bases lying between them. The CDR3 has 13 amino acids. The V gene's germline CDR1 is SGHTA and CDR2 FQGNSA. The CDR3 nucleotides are TGTGCCAGCAGATCCCTGAAAACCGGGGAGCTGTTTTTT. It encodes CASRSLKTGELFF.

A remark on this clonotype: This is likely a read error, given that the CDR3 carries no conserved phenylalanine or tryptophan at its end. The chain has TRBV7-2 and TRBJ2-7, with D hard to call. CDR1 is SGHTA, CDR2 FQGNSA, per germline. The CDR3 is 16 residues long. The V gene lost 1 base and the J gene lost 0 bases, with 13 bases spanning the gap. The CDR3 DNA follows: TGTGCCAGCAGCTTAGAGGCCAGGCAATTCTCCTACGAGCAGTACTCC. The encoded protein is CASSLEARQFSYEQYS.

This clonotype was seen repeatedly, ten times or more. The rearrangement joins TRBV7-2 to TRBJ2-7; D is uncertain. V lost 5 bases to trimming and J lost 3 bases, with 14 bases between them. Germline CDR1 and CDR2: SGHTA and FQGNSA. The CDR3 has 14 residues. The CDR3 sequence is CASSQAFGFYEQYF. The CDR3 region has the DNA TGTGCCAGCAGCCAGGCCTTTGGTTTCTACGAGCAGTACTTC.

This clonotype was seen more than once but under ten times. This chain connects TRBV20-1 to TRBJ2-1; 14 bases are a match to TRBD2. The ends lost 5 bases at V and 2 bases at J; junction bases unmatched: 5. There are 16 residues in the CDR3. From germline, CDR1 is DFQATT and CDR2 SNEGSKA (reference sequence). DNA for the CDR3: TGCAGTGCTGGACTAGCGGGGGGTCCTACCTACAATGAGCAGTTCTTC. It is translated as CSAGLAGGPTYNEQFF.

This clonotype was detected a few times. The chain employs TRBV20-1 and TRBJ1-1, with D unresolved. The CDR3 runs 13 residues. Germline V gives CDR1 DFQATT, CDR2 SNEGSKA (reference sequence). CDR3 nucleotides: TGCAGGGCCAGCGTGGCCCAGAACACTGAAGCTTTCTTT. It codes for CRASVAQNTEAFF.

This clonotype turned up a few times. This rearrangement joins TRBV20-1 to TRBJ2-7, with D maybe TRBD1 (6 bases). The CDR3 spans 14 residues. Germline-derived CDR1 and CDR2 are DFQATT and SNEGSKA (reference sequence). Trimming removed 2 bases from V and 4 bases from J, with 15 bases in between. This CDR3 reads CSARRQGNGYEQYF. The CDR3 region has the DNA TGCAGTGCTAGACGCCAGGGGAATGGTTACGAGCAGTACTTC.

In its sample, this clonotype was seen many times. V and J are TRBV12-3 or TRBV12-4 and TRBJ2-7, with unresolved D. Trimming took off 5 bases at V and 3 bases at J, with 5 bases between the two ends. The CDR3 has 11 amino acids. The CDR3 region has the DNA TGTGCCAGCAGTAGCAACTACGAGCAGTACTTC. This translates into CASSSNYEQYF.

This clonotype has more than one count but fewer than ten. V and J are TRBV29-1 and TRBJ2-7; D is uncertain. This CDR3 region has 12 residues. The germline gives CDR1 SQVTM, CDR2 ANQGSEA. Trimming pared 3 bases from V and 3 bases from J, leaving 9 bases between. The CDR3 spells CSVEHSSYEQYF. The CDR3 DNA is TGCAGCGTTGAGCACAGCAGCTACGAGCAGTACTTC.

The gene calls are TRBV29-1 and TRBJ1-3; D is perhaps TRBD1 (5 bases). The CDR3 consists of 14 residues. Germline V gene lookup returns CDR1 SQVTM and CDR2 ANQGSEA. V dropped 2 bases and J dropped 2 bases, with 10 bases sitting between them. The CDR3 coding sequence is TGCAGCGTTGAACTAGGGGTCCCTGGAAACACCATATATTTT. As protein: CSVELGVPGNTIYF.